This T cell receptor (beta chain) was captured in a study of beta chain features in type 1 diabetes. General observations from the study: Type 1 diabetes patients showed fewer insertions and more deletions at VDJ junctions. Cells with high TCR expression could be over-represented when cDNA is sequenced. Shorter TCRB CDR3s, moderately but significantly so, marked every one of the four CD4+ subsets in Type 1 diabetes patients.

The authors reverse transcribed all of the isolated RNA, so sequencing captured expressed TCRB transcripts. TCRdb's table, derived via immunoSEQ multiplex PCR, lists solely in-frame clones and lacks some. The sample records 500,000 to 650,000 clones, about an eighth being singletons. Sorting of CD4+ naive, central memory, regulatory and stem cell-like memory cells was performed via CD45RO/CCR7/CD25/CD127/CD95/CD27. This clone was picked up a small number of times. Its antigen is not identified. The CDR3 contains 15 residues. Trimming took off 2 bases at V and 8 bases at J, with 18 bases between the two ends. Germline CDR1 and CDR2: LGHNA and YSLEER.

This chain connects TRBV4-3 to TRBJ1-1, with D uncertain. Sample: naive CD4+ T cells from blood. The sequence came from a man aged 25-45 years with type 1 diabetes. Here the CDR3 DNA reads TGCGCCAGCAGCCAATCAGTTGTAATAAAAACCGAAGCTTTCTTT. Translation gives CASSQSVVIKTEAFF.